The rows below give T cell receptor beta chains drawn from one sample of a study of CD8+ T cells in alopecia areata. The table came from immunoSEQ multiplex PCR; TCRdb's copy has only in-frame clones and leaves some out. The sample consists of some 210,000 clones, approximately 65% of them appearing once. This specimen was CD4+ T cells sorted from blood, taken at week 44, from a patient treated with tofacitinib. The origin of the receptors is a human donor with alopecia areata. Both conserved end residues are part of each CDR3. The D gene is left open where the match is weak. For some rows the clone size is stated as once, few or many, or as a class when expanded; others skip it.

TRBV10-3	few	TRBJ2-1	14	TRBD2	CAITPAGGYNEQFF	TGTGCCATCACTCCCGCGGGGGGATACAATGAGCAGTTCTTC
TRBV7-9	few	TRBJ1-4	15	.	CASSLGELGNEKLFF	TGTGCCAGCAGCTTGGGAGAACTGGGTAATGAAAAACTGTTTTTT
TRBV4-3	few	TRBJ2-6	17	.	CASSQDRRGAGANVLTF	TGCGCCAGCAGCCAAGATAGGCGAGGGGCTGGGGCCAACGTCCTGACTTTC
TRBV5-1	many	TRBJ2-3	15	.	CASSMRGTRTDTQYF	TGCGCCAGCAGCATGCGGGGGACACGCACAGATACGCAGTATTTT
TRBV5-1	few	TRBJ1-1	16	.	CASSSGLPTGNTEAFF	TGCGCCAGCAGCTCGGGCCTACCTACGGGAAACACTGAAGCTTTCTTT
TRBV19	many	TRBJ2-7	14	TRBD1	CASSKGALPYEQYF	TGTGCCAGTAGTAAGGGGGCTCTACCCTACGAGCAGTACTTC
TRBV15	.	TRBJ2-3	15	TRBD2	CATSAGGKGTDTQYF	TGTGCCACCAGCGCGGGGGGGAAAGGCACAGATACGCAGTATTTT
TRBV29-1	once	TRBJ1-2	12	.	CSVSAGSGGYTF	TGCAGCGTTTCAGCAGGGTCCGGCGGCTACACCTTC
TRBV4-3	.	TRBJ1-6	14	.	CASSRGTRDSPLHF	TGCGCCAGCAGCCGGGGGACCCGGGATTCACCCCTCCACTTT
TRBV5-1	.	TRBJ2-3	15	TRBD2	CASRQLAGNADTQYF	TGCGCCAGCAGGCAACTAGCGGGGAACGCAGATACGCAGTATTTT
TRBV6-1	.	TRBJ2-7	13	TRBD1	CASKGTGGGEQYF	TGTGCCAGCAAAGGGACAGGTGGAGGCGAGCAGTACTTC
TRBV9	.	TRBJ1-3	16	TRBD1	CASSAETGFSGNTIYF	TGTGCCAGCAGCGCCGAGACAGGGTTCTCTGGAAACACCATATATTTT
TRBV7-2	.	TRBJ2-5	15	.	CASSLAGLAWETQYF	TGTGCCAGCAGCTTAGCCGGTCTAGCGTGGGAGACCCAGTACTTC
TRBV29-1	few	TRBJ1-2	11	.	CSVDGPGSYTF	TGCAGCGTTGACGGGCCAGGCTCCTACACCTTC
TRBV29-1	.	TRBJ2-1	13	TRBD2	CSVGLAGVGEQFF	TGCAGCGTGGGACTAGCGGGGGTCGGTGAGCAGTTCTTC
TRBV19	few	TRBJ1-1	15	.	CASSIQVAGHTEAFF	TGTGCCAGTAGTATCCAAGTCGCCGGGCACACTGAAGCTTTCTTT
TRBV30	once	TRBJ2-3	15	.	CAWSVRGGGTDTQYF	TGTGCCTGGAGTGTACGTGGGGGCGGGACAGATACGCAGTATTTT
TRBV11-2	.	TRBJ2-7	13	.	CASSPGTPYEQYF	TGTGCCAGCAGCCCCGGGACCCCCTACGAGCAGTACTTC
TRBV5-6	.	TRBJ1-3	16	TRBD1	CASSWDRGHSGNTIYF	TGTGCCAGCAGCTGGGACAGGGGGCACTCTGGAAACACCATATATTTT
TRBV6-5	many	TRBJ2-2	14	.	CASSYSENTGELFF	TGTGCCAGCAGTTACTCAGAGAACACCGGGGAGCTGTTTTTT
TRBV7-6	.	TRBJ2-3	17	TRBD2	CASSLGDLAGVIDTQYF	TGTGCCAGCAGCTTAGGAGACTTAGCGGGAGTGATAGATACGCAGTATTTT
TRBV2	.	TRBJ2-5	16	TRBD2	CASSEPAGRPKETQYF	TGTGCCAGCAGTGAGCCAGCGGGGAGGCCTAAGGAGACCCAGTACTTC
TRBV7-2	.	TRBJ1-2	13	.	CASSPQSGSGYTF	TGTGCCAGCAGCCCACAGTCAGGGTCCGGCTACACCTTC
TRBV29-1	few	TRBJ2-1	11	.	CSVLSYNEQFF	TGCAGCGTGCTCAGCTACAATGAGCAGTTCTTC
TRBV30	few	TRBJ2-7	11	.	CAWKTSDEQYF	TGTGCCTGGAAAACCTCGGACGAGCAGTACTTC
TRBV2	.	TRBJ1-2	13	.	CASSRNNNEGYTF	TGTGCCAGCAGTCGAAACAACAACGAGGGCTACACCTTC
TRBV30	.	TRBJ1-2	13	.	CAWSSPRGYGYTF	TGTGCCTGGAGTTCGCCCCGTGGCTATGGCTACACCTTC